The text below deals with one T cell receptor (beta chain). The sample holds a few counts of this clonotype. What antigen it recognizes has not been identified. No base quality information exists; no much larger clone differs at one position. The sequencing machine was an Illumina NovaSeq 6000. TCRalpha and TCRbeta cDNA libraries were built by 5'RACE with constant-segment primers, adding sample barcodes and unique molecular identifiers. RNA was extracted from every sample with Trizol reagent. The libraries were amplified in two PCR steps, and the second step added a second sample barcode and Illumina TruSeq adapters. The libraries were sequenced on an Illumina NovaSeq using 2 x 150 bp paired-end reads. In the paper's pipeline: Reads were demultiplexed and collapsed into UMI-guided consensus sequences with migec v1.2.7. With mixcr v2.1.11, UMI consensuses were aligned to TRA and TRB V and J templates and assembled into clonotypes. A clonotype was counted as expanded or contracted only if both edgeR and NoisET called the change significant, with noise models trained on biological replicates. For edgeR calls, the cutoffs were a false discovery rate-adjusted p below 0.01 and a log2 fold-change threshold of 1. PCA with hierarchical clustering of max-normalized trajectories of the 1000 most abundant clonotypes was used as exploratory dynamics analysis. Separately sequenced CD4+ and CD8+ repertoires were used to assign a CD4 or CD8 phenotype to each responding clone. TCRdb's own reprocessing of the public reads used fastp at Q25 and MiXCR and kept productive beta chains. Every entry covers one CDR3 protein and lists the most common genes and DNA from its rows. What appears here as the V and J calls and clone size reflects TCRdb's work, not the paper's. The sample profile shows 470,000 or so distinct CDR3 sequences; around 27% of them were found once. The ten largest clones add up to roughly an eighth of the sample.

Ficoll-Paque density gradient centrifugation was the method used to isolate PBMCs. The data were obtained in a study of T-cell memory formation after mild COVID-19 (dated by TCRdb to the early 2020s). The study in broad terms: TCR sequence clusters from the two donors were found to be largely donor specific. Longitudinal TCRalpha and TCRbeta repertoire sequencing tracked T-cell clones expanding and contracting after mild COVID-19 in a couple of donors. Two young, previously healthy adult volunteers, one female and one male, were included in the cohort.

Points the paper makes about the study in general: Only two mild cases were covered by the study, and larger cohorts that include severe cases with pre-infection samples were considered necessary. Contracting CD4+ clones turned up mainly in the CM and EM memory subsets, whereas EMRA was where CD8+ clones were enriched. Some responding clones were detected in pre-infection memory, suggesting pre-existing cross-reactive memory T cells joined the SARS-CoV-2 response. Whether the second-wave clones peaking on day 37 were SARS-CoV-2 specific was not confirmed. Balanced CD4/CD8 phenotypes were observed for clones contracting from day 15 to 85, whereas a bias towards CD4+ was observed for a second wave of clones expanding from day 15 to 37.

The CDR3, from cysteine to phenylalanine, totals 17 residues. CDR3 DNA only is kept here, 51 bases in frame from base 1. V was cut back by 5 bases and J by 1 base, leaving a gap of 18 bases between them. CDR1 and CDR2, looked up from the germline V gene (reference sequence), are SEHNR and FQNEAQ. Sequenced sample: PBMCs or a T cell subset sorted from them (not recorded which). The chain was built from TRBV7-9 and TRBJ2-1; no D gene call is confident. The receptor's source is an adult woman who had mild COVID-19 (a few samples of this study predate the infection). The sample titles of this study are shuffled in the database, so cell type and time point are left out; the donor was told from shared clones. The CDR3 loop reads CASSPGFGSRSYNEQFF. The nucleotide sequence is given as TGTGCCAGCAGCCCCGGGTTCGGGTCGAGGTCCTACAATGAGCAGTTCTTC.